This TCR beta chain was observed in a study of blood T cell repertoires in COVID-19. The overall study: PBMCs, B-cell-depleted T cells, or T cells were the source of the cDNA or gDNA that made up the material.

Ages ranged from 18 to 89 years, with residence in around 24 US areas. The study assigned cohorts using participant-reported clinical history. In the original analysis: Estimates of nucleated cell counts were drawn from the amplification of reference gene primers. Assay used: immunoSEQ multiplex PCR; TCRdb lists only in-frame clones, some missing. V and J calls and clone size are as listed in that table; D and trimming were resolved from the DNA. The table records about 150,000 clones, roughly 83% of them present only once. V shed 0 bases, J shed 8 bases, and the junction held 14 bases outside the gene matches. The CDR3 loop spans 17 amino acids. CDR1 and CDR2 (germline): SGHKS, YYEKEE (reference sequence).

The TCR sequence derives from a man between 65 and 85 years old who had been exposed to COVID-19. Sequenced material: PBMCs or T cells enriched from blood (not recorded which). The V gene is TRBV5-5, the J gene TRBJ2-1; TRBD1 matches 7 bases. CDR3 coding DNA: TGTGCCAGCAGCTTGGGACGGACAGGCTACATTGGCGATGAGCAGTTCTTC. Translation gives CASSLGRTGYIGDEQFF.